These 26 T cell receptor beta chains came from one sample sequenced in a study of T cell changes during pregnancy in multiple sclerosis. Profiling relied on immunoSEQ multiplex PCR, and the TCRdb table lists in-frame clones only, not all of them. The sample records some 60,000 clones, 92% being singletons. Source: peripheral blood, taken in the third trimester of pregnancy. All receptors come from a female donor in good health, enrolled as a control in a pregnancy study.

The rearrangement joins TRBV6-6 to TRBJ2-1; 7 bases map to TRBD1. This CDR3 comprises 11 residues. CDR1 is MNHNY, CDR2 SVGAGI, per germline (reference sequence). The trim removed 6 bases at V and 15 bases at J, leaving 8 bases unmatched. This CDR3 reads CASSGDRVAFF. The DNA for the CDR3 is TGTGCCAGCAGCGGAGACAGGGTGGCGTTCTTC.

The gene calls are TRBV18 and TRBJ2-5, with 8 nucleotides matching TRBD1. The CDR3 is made up of 16 amino acids. Per germline, CDR1 KGHSH and CDR2 LQKENI. V trimming: 2 bases; J trimming: 5 bases; junction bases outside the gene matches: 10. CDR3 in DNA: TGTGCCAGCTCACCAACACTGACAGGGGCGCAGGAGACCCAGTACTTC. It codes for CASSPTLTGAQETQYF.

This sequence joins TRBV19 and TRBJ1-1; TRBD1 agrees at 7 bases. Germline CDR1 reads LNHDA; CDR2 reads SQIVND (reference sequence). There are 15 residues in the CDR3. V was pared by 5 bases and J by 3 bases, with 9 bases of the junction left unmatched. In nucleotides, the CDR3 is TGTGCCAGTAGTCCACACAGGGGAATGGACACTGAAGCTTTCTTT. It codes for CASSPHRGMDTEAFF.

This chain uses TRBV4-1 with TRBJ1-5; D is unclear. The CDR3 consists of 13 residues. Trimming shortened V by 4 bases and J by 5 bases, and 9 bases separated the two germline ends. Germline V gives CDR1 MGHRA, CDR2 YSYEKL. CDR3 bases: TGCGCCAGCAGCCTTGGGCAGTATCAGCCCCAGCATTTT. It translates to CASSLGQYQPQHF.

This clone was seen just once. The rearrangement joins TRBV7-2 to TRBJ2-6; D is possibly TRBD1 (5 bases). Germline CDR1 and CDR2: SGHTA and FQGNSA. Trimming shortened V by 5 bases and J by 2 bases, and 13 bases separated the two germline ends. CDR3 size: 16 residues. CDR3 nucleotide sequence: TGTGCCAGCAGCCCACAGGTGCTCGCTGGGGCCAACGTCCTGACTTTC. Translating gives CASSPQVLAGANVLTF.

This sequence joins TRBV4-3 and TRBJ2-5; D perhaps matches TRBD2 (6 bases). This CDR3 is 14 amino acids long. The germline V and J ends were trimmed by 6 bases and 5 bases, with 16 bases remaining between them. Germline V gene sequence: CDR1 LGHNA, CDR2 YSLEER. CDR3 DNA sequence: TGCGCCAGCAGTCCCGGGGGAAGCGTCGAGACCCAGTACTTC. Protein sequence: CASSPGGSVETQYF.

The genes are TRBV19 and TRBJ2-1; D gene unclear. Germline loops: CDR1 LNHDA, CDR2 SQIVND (reference sequence). The CDR3 is made up of 14 amino acids. V lost 7 bases, J lost 0 bases, and 10 bases lay in between. The chain's CDR3 is CASTDSSSYNEQFF. The CDR3 DNA sequence: TGTGCCAGTACAGACTCCAGCTCCTACAATGAGCAGTTCTTC.

CDR3 in DNA: TGTGCCAGCAGCTTGGGTGGAGCTAGCACAGATACGCAGTATTTT. Translated, it gives CASSLGGASTDTQYF. The chain recombines TRBV5-8 with TRBJ2-3; D remains ambiguous. CDR3 length equals 15 residues. The germline V gene encodes CDR1 SGHTS and CDR2 YDEGEE. Trimming cost V 0 bases and J 0 bases, with 8 bases left between them.

The chain joins TRBV4-3 to TRBJ2-5; D uncertain. Germline V lookup: CDR1 LGHNA, CDR2 YSLEER. The CDR3 is made up of 13 amino acids. V was trimmed by 0 bases and J by 5 bases, leaving 7 bases between them. CDR3 residues: CASSQERWETQYF. CDR3 nucleotide sequence: TGCGCCAGCAGCCAAGAGAGGTGGGAGACCCAGTACTTC.

The chain combines TRBV10-3 with TRBJ2-3, with TRBD2 identical over 15 bases. This CDR3 has 16 amino acids. The germline V gene has CDR1 ENHRY and CDR2 SYGVKD. The J segment lost 5 bases and the V segment lost 4 bases, leaving 4 bases of the junction unmatched. DNA of the CDR3: TGTGCCATCAGTGCCGGGACTAGCGGGGGGAGAGATACGCAGTATTTT. Its protein is CAISAGTSGGRDTQYF.

This chain uses TRBV10-1 with TRBJ2-7; unclear D gene. The CDR3 sequence is 23 residues long. The V and J ends lost 3 bases and 3 bases respectively, with 39 bases between them. CDR1 and CDR2 from the germline V gene are WNHNN and SYGVQD (reference sequence). CDR3: CASSDLIRSSRGFTIFSNYEQYF. In DNA form, the CDR3 reads TGCGCCAGCAGTGATCTGATTAGGTCCAGTCGCGGCTTTACTATCTTTTCTAACTACGAGCAGTACTTC.

Details on this clone: An end of the junction differs from the germline gene, which may be a read error. The rearrangement uses TRBV19 and TRBJ2-1; TRBD2 aligns across 7 bases. Germline V gives CDR1 LNHDA, CDR2 SQIVND (reference sequence). CDR3 length: 11 amino acids. CDR3 amino acids: CASLSSGQLLF. CDR3 sequence (DNA): TGTGCCAGCCTTTCTAGCGGACAATTGCTCTTC.

The V and J genes are TRBV5-1 and TRBJ1-4; TRBD1 matches at 12 bases. The CDR3 has 17 residues. Germline values: CDR1 SGHRS, CDR2 YFSETQ. V trimming: 3 bases; J trimming: 8 bases; junction bases outside the gene matches: 11. The CDR3 protein is CASSSGTGGGTVEKLFF. DNA of the CDR3: TGCGCCAGCAGCTCCGGGACAGGGGGCGGGACGGTCGAAAAACTGTTTTTT.

The chain carries TRBV27 and TRBJ2-1; 7 positions match TRBD2. V lost 2 bases, J lost 6 bases, and 7 bases stayed unmatched. CDR3 length: 15 residues. Germline V CDR1 and CDR2: MNHEY, SMNVEV (reference sequence). The CDR3 reads CASSLGGGKGNEQFF. The CDR3 nucleotides read TGTGCCAGCAGTTTAGGCGGGGGAAAGGGCAATGAGCAGTTCTTC.

The chain carries TRBV19 and TRBJ1-5; the D is unclear. Trimming took 0 bases from V and 4 from J, leaving 4 bases between them. This CDR3 is built from 13 residues. CDR1 is LNHDA and CDR2 is SQIVND in the germline V gene (reference sequence). The CDR3 here is CASSIDGNQPQHF. The CDR3 DNA reads TGTGCCAGTAGTATAGACGGGAATCAGCCCCAGCATTTT.

As concerns this clone: The same CDR3 is also encoded by other DNA sequences in this sample. The chain joins TRBV7-3 to TRBJ1-1, with TRBD1 matching over 8 bases. This CDR3 has 13 residues. V was clipped by 3 bases and J by 3 bases; unmatched bases: 0. Germline V gives CDR1 SGHTA, CDR2 FQGTGA. The CDR3 DNA follows: TGTGCCAGCAGCTTGACAGGGGACACTGAAGCTTTCTTT. Amino acids: CASSLTGDTEAFF.

The chain employs TRBV2 and TRBJ2-7; tentatively, D is TRBD2 (7 bases). V lost 4 bases and J lost 7, with 14 bases in between. The CDR3 loop spans 13 amino acids. Per germline, CDR1 SNHLY and CDR2 FYNNEI. CDR3 sequence: CASSAGGRGEQYF. Written as DNA, the CDR3 is TGTGCCAGCAGTGCGGGGGGCCGAGGGGAGCAGTACTTC.

By its share, this clone is medium-sized. The chain uses TRBV6-4 and TRBJ2-3; possibly TRBD2 for D (6 bases). The germline V gene has CDR1 MRHNA and CDR2 SNTAGT. Trimming left V 3 bases short and J 2 bases short, with 15 bases between. The CDR3 covers 16 residues. CDR3 region: CASSEKSASATDTQYF. Written as DNA, the CDR3 is TGTGCCAGCAGTGAAAAGTCGGCTAGCGCCACAGATACGCAGTATTTT.

The V call is TRBV5-4, the J call TRBJ2-3, with D perhaps matching TRBD1 (5 bases). This CDR3 contains 16 residues. V was trimmed by 4 bases and J by 1 base, leaving 16 bases between them. Germline V CDR1 and CDR2: SGHNT, YYREEE (reference sequence). The CDR3 protein is CASSLRVAGRTDTQYF. CDR3 DNA: TGTGCCAGCAGCCTCCGAGTGGCAGGGCGCACAGATACGCAGTATTTT.

The chain joins TRBV19 to TRBJ1-2; D possibly corresponds to TRBD1 (5 bases). The CDR3 extends over 16 amino acids. Germline V lookup: CDR1 LNHDA, CDR2 SQIVND (reference sequence). Trimming shortened V by 3 bases and J by 3 bases, and 17 bases separated the two germline ends. The CDR3 spells CASSIGLFWGDYGYTF. CDR3 sequence (DNA): TGTGCCAGTAGTATCGGTCTCTTTTGGGGGGACTATGGCTACACCTTC.

The gene calls are TRBV7-2 and TRBJ1-1; possible D gene TRBD1, 6 bases. V was clipped by 3 bases and J by 8 bases, with 28 bases between them. Germline-derived CDR1 and CDR2 are SGHTA and FQGNSA. The CDR3 runs 18 residues. The CDR3, as DNA: TGTGCCAGCAGCTTCGGGAGGCGGGTGTTTGGACAGATGTTAGAAGCTTTCTTT. Protein sequence: CASSFGRRVFGQMLEAFF. The full variable domain, completed using reference TRBV7-2 and TRBJ1-1, is GAGVSQSPSNKVTEKGKDVELRCDPISGHTALYWYRQSLGQGLEFLIYFQGNSAPDKSGLPSDRFSAERTGGSVSTLTIQRTQQEDSAVYLCASSFGRRVFGQMLEAFFGQGTRLTVV.

The rearrangement uses TRBV9 and TRBJ1-2; 7 bases map to TRBD1. The V gene end was trimmed by 4 bases and the J gene end by 2 bases; junction bases not matched to a gene: 5. This CDR3 has 14 amino acids. Germline V lookup: CDR1 SGDLS, CDR2 YYNGEE. DNA for the CDR3: TGTGCCAGCAGCCTCCGGGACAGCAACTATGGCTACACCTTC. Translated: CASSLRDSNYGYTF. The full variable domain, in which reference TRBV9 and TRBJ1-2 provide the parts outside the CDR3, is DSGVTQTPKHLITATGQRVTLRCSPRSGDLSVYWYQQSLDQGLQFLIQYYNGEERAKGNILERFSAQQFPDLHSELNLSSLELGDSALYFCASSLRDSNYGYTFGSGTRLTVV.

V is TRBV13 and J is TRBJ1-2; tentative D call: TRBD1 (6 bases). CDR1 PRHDT and CDR2 FYEKMQ come from the germline V gene (reference sequence). The V gene lost 5 bases and the J gene lost 8 bases, with 18 bases spanning the gap. The CDR3 consists of 14 residues. The CDR3 DNA sequence: TGTGCCAGCAGCCTCAGGGGTATGAAAGAGGGCTACACCTTC. Its protein is CASSLRGMKEGYTF.

The gene calls are TRBV9 and TRBJ2-3, with D possibly matching TRBD2 (6 bases). The V and J ends lost 0 bases and 4 bases respectively, with 12 bases between them. Germline CDR1 SGDLS, CDR2 YYNGEE. The CDR3 runs 15 residues. In DNA form, the CDR3 reads TGTGCCAGCAGCGTAGCTGGGAGGTATGCAGATACGCAGTATTTT. It translates to CASSVAGRYADTQYF.

The chain links TRBV6-5 to TRBJ2-6; D unresolved. Germline assignment: CDR1 MNHEY and CDR2 SVGAGI. The germline V and J ends were trimmed by 5 bases and 10 bases, with 9 bases remaining between them. This CDR3 has 12 amino acids. The CDR3 loop is CASSTVKNVLTF. In DNA, the CDR3 is TGTGCCAGCAGTACTGTGAAAAACGTCCTGACTTTC.

This chain uses TRBV6-5 with TRBJ2-7; D might be TRBD1 (6 bases). V lost 6 bases and J lost 2, with 11 bases in between. Germline-derived CDR1 and CDR2 are MNHEY and SVGAGI. The CDR3 length is 13 residues. The chain's CDR3 is CASRRTEAYEQYF. The CDR3 DNA sequence: TGTGCCAGCAGGAGGACAGAGGCCTACGAGCAGTACTTC.